This T cell receptor (beta chain) was sequenced in a study of OX40 agonist ivuxolimab in advanced cancers. Study-wide context: The costimulatory receptor OX40 (CD134) was targeted by ivuxolimab, a fully human IgG2 agonistic monoclonal antibody. Intravenous ivuxolimab was administered to patients every 2 weeks at six dose levels: 0.01, 0.1, 0.3, 1.5, 3 and 10 mg/kg. Of the roughly 52 patients in dose escalation, some 20 had hepatocellular carcinoma, about 15 had melanoma, 9 had renal cell carcinoma and 9 had head and neck cancer. The dose-escalation cohort was around 84% male with a mean age of about 58 years, ranging from roughly 20 to 80. Prior anti-PD-1, anti-PD-L1 or anti-CTLA-4 therapy was permitted, and checkpoint inhibitors had been received by 30% to 40% of dose-escalation patients. Partial responses were achieved by three dose-escalation patients, of whom one had hepatocellular carcinoma and two had cutaneous melanoma. Peripheral TCRbeta sequencing was intended to test whether TCR sequence diversity was altered and clonal T-cell expansion was caused by ivuxolimab. The monotherapy dose-escalation portion (N ≈ 55 patients) of the phase I ivuxolimab trial is reported in the paper.

Study-wide conclusions, independent of this receptor: Clonal expansion of both CD4+ and CD8+ blood T cells was observed from baseline to week 6 at doses 0.1 to 3.0 mg/kg. In the 0.1-3.0 mg/kg groups, partial responders were among the patients with the lowest normalized peripheral clonal expansion, particularly in CD8+ T cells. After ivuxolimab, more expanded clones were found on average in CD8+ T cells than in CD4+ T cells. Low levels of normalized T-cell clonal expansion were also shown by some nonresponding patients. The antigen specificity of the peripheral T cells that underwent clonal expansion was not determined.

A remark on this clone: Its antigen is still unknown. Base quality data are lacking; no much larger clone is found one base away.

Patients with a history of autoimmune disease or receiving systemic immunosuppression were excluded from the trial. Peripheral blood for TCR sequencing was drawn from every dose cohort at baseline, at cycle 4 day 1 and at cycle 7 day 1. The samples were taken from a phase I, first-in-human, multicenter, open-label dose-escalation trial of ivuxolimab. Adults with locally advanced or metastatic melanoma, renal cell carcinoma, hepatocellular carcinoma or head and neck squamous cell carcinoma were enrolled in the trial. Before TCR sequencing, CD4+ T cells and CD8+ T cells from peripheral blood were sorted into separate populations. To sequence the TCRbeta CDR3 region, genomic DNA was isolated from the sorted cells. The immunoSEQ Assay was used for sequencing of TCRbeta CDR3 regions. The source is immuneACCESS, and TCRdb retained only in-frame sequences with V and J called. Part of the clones is not carried over; for the studies checked, unresolved V genes explain less than half of this, and the remainder is unexplained. The sample profile shows about 75,000 clones; 85% of them were found once. The ten most abundant clones make up around a sixth of the sample.

Sequencing used CD4+ or CD8+ T cells sorted from blood, obtained in a trial of the OX40 agonist ivuxolimab. The origin of this receptor is an adult with an advanced solid tumor such as melanoma, head and neck, liver or kidney cancer.

The CDR3 sequence is CASSPTSTGYHGYTF. The nucleotides are TGTGCCAGCTCACCGACGTCAACAGGGTATCATGGCTACACCTTC. This sequence uses TRBV18 and TRBJ1-2; the D gene is perhaps TRBD1, from 6 matching bases. The germline V gene specifies KGHSH as CDR1 and LQKENI as CDR2. CDR3 length: 15 amino acids, cysteine to phenylalanine. Just the 45-base CDR3 DNA is kept, in frame starting at base 1. Trimming takes 3 bases from V and 6 bases from J, and the germline ends sit 17 bases apart.